In its sample, the clone carrying this T cell receptor beta chain was seen many times. This entry is derived from a study of T-cell memory formation after mild COVID-19. The CDR3 contains 14 residues. The V end lost 7 bases, the J end lost 5 bases, and 15 bases lay between the germline ends. TCRdb re-called the 5' RACE reads through MiXCR, storing one row per CDR3 protein. The sample holds some 280,000 distinct CDR3 sequences, 16% seen once. Input material: PBMCs or a T cell subset sorted from them (not recorded which). The chain couples TRBV12-3 or TRBV12-4 to TRBJ2-4; possibly TRBD2 for D (6 bases). The clonotype originates from a man between 18 and 35 years old who had mild COVID-19 (a few samples of this study predate the infection). Cell type and time point are not known. The CDR3 bases are TGTGCCAGCAACCCCGGTCGGAGGGAAAACATTCAGTACTTC. It translates to CASNPGRRENIQYF.